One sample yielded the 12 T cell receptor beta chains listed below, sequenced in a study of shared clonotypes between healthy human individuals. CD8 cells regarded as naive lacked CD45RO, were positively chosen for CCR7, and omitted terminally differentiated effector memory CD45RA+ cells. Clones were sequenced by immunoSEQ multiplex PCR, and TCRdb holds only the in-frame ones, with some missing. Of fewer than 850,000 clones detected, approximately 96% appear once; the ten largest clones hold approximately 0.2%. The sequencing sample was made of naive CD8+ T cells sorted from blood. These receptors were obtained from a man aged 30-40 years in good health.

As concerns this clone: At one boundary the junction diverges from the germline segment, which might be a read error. The CDR3 spells CASSFKDRLEKLFF. DNA of the CDR3: TGTGCCAGCAGCTTTAAGGACAGGCTTGAAAAGCTGTTTTTT. The genes are TRBV5-8 and TRBJ1-4, with TRBD1 matching 7 bases. The CDR3 runs 14 residues. CDR1 is SGHTS, CDR2 YDEGEE, per germline.

The CDR3 region has the DNA TGTGCCAGCAGCCCCAGGACTAGCGGGAGTCGTGGGAATGAGCAGTTCTTC. This codes for CASSPRTSGSRGNEQFF. The chain links TRBV7-9 to TRBJ2-1; TRBD2 matches 13 bases. The ends lost 5 bases at V and 7 bases at J; junction bases unmatched: 11. The CDR3 contains 17 residues. CDR1 SEHNR and CDR2 FQNEAQ come from the germline V gene (reference sequence).

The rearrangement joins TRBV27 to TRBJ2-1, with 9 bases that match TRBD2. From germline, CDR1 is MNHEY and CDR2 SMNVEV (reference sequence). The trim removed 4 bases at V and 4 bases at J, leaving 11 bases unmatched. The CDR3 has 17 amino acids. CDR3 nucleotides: TGTGCCAGCAGTTCATCCTCAGCGCTAGCGGGGTACAATGAGCAGTTCTTC. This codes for CASSSSSALAGYNEQFF.

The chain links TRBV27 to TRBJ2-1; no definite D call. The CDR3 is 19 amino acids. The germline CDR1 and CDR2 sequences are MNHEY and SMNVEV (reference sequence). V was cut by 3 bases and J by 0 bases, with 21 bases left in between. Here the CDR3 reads CASSFRPIALESSYNEQFF. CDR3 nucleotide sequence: TGTGCCAGCAGTTTCCGACCCATAGCCCTAGAGAGCTCCTACAATGAGCAGTTCTTC.

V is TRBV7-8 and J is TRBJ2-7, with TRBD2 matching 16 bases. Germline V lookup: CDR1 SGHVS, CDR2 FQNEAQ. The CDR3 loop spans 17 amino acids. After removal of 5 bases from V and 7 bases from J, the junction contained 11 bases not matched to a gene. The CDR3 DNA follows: TGTGCCAGCAGCCCCGGGACTAGCGGGAGGGCCATGGGGGAGCAGTACTTC. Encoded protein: CASSPGTSGRAMGEQYF. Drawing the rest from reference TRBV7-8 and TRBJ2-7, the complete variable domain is GAGVSQSPRYKVAKRGQDVALRCDPISGHVSLFWYQQALGQGPEFLTYFQNEAQLDKSGLPSDRFFAERPEGSVSTLKIQRTQQEDSAVYLCASSPGTSGRAMGEQYFGPGTRLTVT.

The CDR3, as DNA: TGCGCCAGCAGCTTGGCGGGGGATATTGGTCGAAACACTGAAGCTTTCTTT. It translates to CASSLAGDIGRNTEAFF. The genes are TRBV5-1 and TRBJ1-1; D perhaps matches TRBD1 (5 bases). This CDR3 contains 17 residues. V was cut by 0 bases and J by 2 bases, with 17 bases left in between. Germline CDR1 reads SGHRS; CDR2 reads YFSETQ.

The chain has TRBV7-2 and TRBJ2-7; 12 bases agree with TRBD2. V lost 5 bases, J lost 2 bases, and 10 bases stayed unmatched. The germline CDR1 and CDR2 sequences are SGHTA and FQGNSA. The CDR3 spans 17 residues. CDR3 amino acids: CASSVTSGSEIPYEQYF. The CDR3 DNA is TGTGCCAGCAGCGTGACTAGCGGGAGTGAGATACCCTACGAGCAGTACTTC.

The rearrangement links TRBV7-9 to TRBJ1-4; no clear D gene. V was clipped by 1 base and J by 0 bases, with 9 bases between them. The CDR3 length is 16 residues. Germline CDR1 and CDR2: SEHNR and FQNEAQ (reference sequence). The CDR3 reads CASSLEDDATNEKLFF. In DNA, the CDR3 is TGTGCCAGCAGCTTAGAGGACGATGCAACTAATGAAAAACTGTTTTTT.

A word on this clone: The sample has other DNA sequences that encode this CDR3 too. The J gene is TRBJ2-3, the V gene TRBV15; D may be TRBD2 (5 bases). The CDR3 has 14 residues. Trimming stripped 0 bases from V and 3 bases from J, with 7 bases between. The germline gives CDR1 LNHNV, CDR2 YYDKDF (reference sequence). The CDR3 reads CATSRDPGTDTQYF. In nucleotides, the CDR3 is TGTGCCACCAGCAGAGATCCGGGAACAGATACGCAGTATTTT.

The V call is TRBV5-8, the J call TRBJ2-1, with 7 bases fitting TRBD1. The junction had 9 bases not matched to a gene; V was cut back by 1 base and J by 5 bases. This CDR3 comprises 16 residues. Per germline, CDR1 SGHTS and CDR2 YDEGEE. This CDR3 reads CASSLNRDSPNNEQFF. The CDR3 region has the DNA TGTGCCAGCAGCTTGAATCGGGACAGCCCAAACAATGAGCAGTTCTTC.

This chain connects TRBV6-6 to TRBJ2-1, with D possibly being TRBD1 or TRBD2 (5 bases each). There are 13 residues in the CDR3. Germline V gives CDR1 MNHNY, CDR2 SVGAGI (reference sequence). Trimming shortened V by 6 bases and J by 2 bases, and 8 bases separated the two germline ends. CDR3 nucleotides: TGTGCCAGCAGAGGGACGACCTACAATGAGCAGTTCTTC. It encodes CASRGTTYNEQFF.

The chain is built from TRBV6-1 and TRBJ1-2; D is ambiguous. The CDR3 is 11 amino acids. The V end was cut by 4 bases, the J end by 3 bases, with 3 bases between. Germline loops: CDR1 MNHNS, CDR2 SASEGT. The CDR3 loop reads CASSVDYGYTF. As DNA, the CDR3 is TGTGCCAGCAGTGTGGACTATGGCTACACCTTC.